This T cell receptor beta chain was identified during a study of memory CD4+ T cells and cytomegalovirus serostatus. Study-level findings and limits: About two fifths of the roughly 160 known CMV-associated TCRbeta sequences appeared in CD4+ memory. A US-trained random forest predicted CMV serostatus with median AUC 0.91.

The sort gate was single viable CD3+CD4+CD8-CD45RO+ cells for memory CD4+ T cells. Assay used: immunoSEQ multiplex PCR; TCRdb lists only in-frame clones, some missing. The sample carries about 60,000 clones, about 80% recorded once. To note about this clone: Its antigen is as yet unknown.

The sample consisted of memory CD4+ T cells from blood. The TCR originated in an adult in good health and CMV-seropositive.

Written as DNA, the CDR3 is TGTGCCAGCAGTGACCCCTTGATGGGCGAGCAGTACGTC. Amino acid sequence: CASSDPLMGEQYV. The V call is TRBV6-1, the J call TRBJ2-7; no firm D call. The germline V gene encodes CDR1 MNHNS and CDR2 SASEGT. There are 13 residues in the CDR3. V lost 3 bases and J 6 bases, leaving 12 bases between the germline ends.